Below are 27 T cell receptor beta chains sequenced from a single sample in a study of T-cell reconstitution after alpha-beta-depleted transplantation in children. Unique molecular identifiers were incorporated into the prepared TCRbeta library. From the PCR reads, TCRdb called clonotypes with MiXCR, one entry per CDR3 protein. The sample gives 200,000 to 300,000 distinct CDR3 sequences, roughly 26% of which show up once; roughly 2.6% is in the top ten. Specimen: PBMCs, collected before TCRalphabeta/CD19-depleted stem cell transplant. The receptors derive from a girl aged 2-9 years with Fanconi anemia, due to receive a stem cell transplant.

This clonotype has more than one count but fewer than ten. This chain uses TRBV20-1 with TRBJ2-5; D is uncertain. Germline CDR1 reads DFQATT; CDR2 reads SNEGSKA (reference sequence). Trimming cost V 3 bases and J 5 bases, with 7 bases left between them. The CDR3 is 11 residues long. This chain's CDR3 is CSARGRETQYF. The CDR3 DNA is TGCAGTGCTAGGGGTCGGGAGACCCAGTACTTC.

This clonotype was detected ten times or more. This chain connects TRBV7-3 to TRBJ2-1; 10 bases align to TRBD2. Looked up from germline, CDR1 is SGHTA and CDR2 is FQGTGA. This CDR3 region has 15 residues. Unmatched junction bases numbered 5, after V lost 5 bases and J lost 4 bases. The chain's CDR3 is CASSTSGGGYNEQFF. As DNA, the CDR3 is TGTGCCAGCAGCACCAGCGGGGGGGGGTACAATGAGCAGTTCTTC.

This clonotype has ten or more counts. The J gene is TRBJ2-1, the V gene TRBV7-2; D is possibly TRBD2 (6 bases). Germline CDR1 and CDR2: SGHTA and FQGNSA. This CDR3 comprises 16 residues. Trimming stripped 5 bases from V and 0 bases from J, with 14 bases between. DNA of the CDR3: TGTGCCAGCAGCCCCGGGGGTAGCGGCTCCTACAATGAGCAGTTCTTC. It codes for CASSPGGSGSYNEQFF.

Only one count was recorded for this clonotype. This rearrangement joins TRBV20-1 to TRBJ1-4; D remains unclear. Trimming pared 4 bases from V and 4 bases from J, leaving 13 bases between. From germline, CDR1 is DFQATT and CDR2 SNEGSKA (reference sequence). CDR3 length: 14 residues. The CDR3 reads CSATKDGRNEKLFF. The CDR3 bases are TGCAGTGCTACTAAAGACGGACGTAATGAAAAACTGTTTTTT.

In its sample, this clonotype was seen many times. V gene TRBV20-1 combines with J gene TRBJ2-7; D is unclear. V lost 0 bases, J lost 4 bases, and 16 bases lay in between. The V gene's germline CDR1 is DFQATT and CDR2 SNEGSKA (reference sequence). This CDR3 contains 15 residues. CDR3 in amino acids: CSARERKGTKYEQYF. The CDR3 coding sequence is TGCAGTGCTAGAGAGAGGAAGGGAACTAAATACGAGCAGTACTTC.

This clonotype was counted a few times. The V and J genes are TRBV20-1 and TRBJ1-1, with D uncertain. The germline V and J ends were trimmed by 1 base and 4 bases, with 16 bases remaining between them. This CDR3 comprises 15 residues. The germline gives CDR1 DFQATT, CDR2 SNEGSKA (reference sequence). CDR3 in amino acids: CSARVGGQEGTEAFF. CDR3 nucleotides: TGCAGTGCTAGAGTCGGAGGTCAGGAGGGCACTGAAGCTTTCTTT.

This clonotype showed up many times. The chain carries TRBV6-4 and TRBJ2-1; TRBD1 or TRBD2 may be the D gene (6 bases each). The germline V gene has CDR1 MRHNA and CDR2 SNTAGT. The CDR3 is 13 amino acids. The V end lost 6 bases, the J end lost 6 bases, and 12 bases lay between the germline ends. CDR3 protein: CASSVEGGNEQFF. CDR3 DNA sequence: TGTGCCAGCAGCGTCGAGGGGGGCAATGAGCAGTTCTTC.

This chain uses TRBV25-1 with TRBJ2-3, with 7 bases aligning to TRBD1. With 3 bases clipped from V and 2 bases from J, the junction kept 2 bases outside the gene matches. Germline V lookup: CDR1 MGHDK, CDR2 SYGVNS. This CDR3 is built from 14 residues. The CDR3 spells CASSEDRITDTQYF. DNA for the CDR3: TGTGCCAGCAGTGAGGACAGGATCACAGATACGCAGTATTTT.

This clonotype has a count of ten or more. CDR3 sequence reads: CSVEGLSSSYNEQFF. The DNA of the CDR3 is TGCAGCGTTGAGGGACTTTCTAGCTCCTACAATGAGCAGTTCTTC. This chain links TRBV29-1 with TRBJ2-1, with D maybe TRBD2 (6 bases). V was trimmed by 3 bases and J by 0 bases, leaving 12 bases between them. This CDR3 has 15 residues. Germline lookup yields CDR1 SQVTM and CDR2 ANQGSEA.

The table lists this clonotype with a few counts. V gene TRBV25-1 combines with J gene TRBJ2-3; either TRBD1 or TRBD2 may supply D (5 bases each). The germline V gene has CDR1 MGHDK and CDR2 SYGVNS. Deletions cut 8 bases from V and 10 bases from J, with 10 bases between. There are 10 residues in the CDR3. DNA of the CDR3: TGTGCCAGCGGGGGAGTTCCGCAGTATTTT. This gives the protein CASGGVPQYF.

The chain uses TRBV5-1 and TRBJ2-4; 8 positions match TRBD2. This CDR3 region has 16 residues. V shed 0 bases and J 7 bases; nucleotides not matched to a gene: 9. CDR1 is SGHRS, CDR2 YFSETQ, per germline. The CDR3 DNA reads TGCGCCAGCAGCTTGGCCGAGGGACTAGTTGGGAACATTCAGTACTTC. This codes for CASSLAEGLVGNIQYF.

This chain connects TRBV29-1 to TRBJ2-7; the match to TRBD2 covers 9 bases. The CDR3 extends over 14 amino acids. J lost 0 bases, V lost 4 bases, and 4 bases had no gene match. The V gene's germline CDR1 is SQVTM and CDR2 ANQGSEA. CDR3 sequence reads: CSVGVAGVSYEQYF. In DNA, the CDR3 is TGCAGCGTTGGGGTAGCGGGAGTCTCCTACGAGCAGTACTTC.

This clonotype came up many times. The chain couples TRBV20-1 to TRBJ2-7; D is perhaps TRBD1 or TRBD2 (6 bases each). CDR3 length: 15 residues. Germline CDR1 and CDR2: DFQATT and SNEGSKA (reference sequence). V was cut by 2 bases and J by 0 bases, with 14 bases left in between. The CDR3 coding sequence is TGCAGTGCTAGAAAGGGGGAGGATAGCTCCTACGAGCAGTACTTC. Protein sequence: CSARKGEDSSYEQYF.

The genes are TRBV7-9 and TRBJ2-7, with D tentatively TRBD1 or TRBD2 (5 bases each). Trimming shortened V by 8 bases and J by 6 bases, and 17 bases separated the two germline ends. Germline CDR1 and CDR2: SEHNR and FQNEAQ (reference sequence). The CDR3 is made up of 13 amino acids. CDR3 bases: TGTGCCAGCGGGGGACCCCTTGCGGGCGAGCAGTACTTC. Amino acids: CASGGPLAGEQYF.

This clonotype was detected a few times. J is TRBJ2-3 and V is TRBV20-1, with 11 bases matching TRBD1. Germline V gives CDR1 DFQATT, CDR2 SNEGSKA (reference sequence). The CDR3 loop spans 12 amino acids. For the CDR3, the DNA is TGCAGGGGGACAGGGGGATCAGATACGCAGTATTTT. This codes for CRGTGGSDTQYF.

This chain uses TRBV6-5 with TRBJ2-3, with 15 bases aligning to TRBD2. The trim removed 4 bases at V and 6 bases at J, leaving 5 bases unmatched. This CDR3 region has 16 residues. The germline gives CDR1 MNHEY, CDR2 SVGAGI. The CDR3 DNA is TGTGCCAGCAGTTTAGGACTAGCGGGGGGGTTTGATACGCAGTATTTT. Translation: CASSLGLAGGFDTQYF.

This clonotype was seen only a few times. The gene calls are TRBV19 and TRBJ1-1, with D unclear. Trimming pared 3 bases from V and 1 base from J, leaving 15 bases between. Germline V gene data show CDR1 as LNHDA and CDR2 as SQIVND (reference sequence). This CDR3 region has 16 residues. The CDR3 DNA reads TGTGCCAGTAGTATCCGACTACCTCGGGAGAACACTGAAGCTTTCTTT. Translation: CASSIRLPRENTEAFF.

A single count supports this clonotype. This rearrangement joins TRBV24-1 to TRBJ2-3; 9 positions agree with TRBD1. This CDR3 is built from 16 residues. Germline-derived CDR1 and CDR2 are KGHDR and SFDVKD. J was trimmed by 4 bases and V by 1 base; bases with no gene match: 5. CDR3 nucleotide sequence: TGTGCCACCAGTGATTTTGGGACAGGGCGTGCAGATACGCAGTATTTT. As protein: CATSDFGTGRADTQYF.

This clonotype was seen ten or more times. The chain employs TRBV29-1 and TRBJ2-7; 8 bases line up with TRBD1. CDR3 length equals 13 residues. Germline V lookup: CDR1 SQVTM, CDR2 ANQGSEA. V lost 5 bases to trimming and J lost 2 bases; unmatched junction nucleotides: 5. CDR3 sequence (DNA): TGCAGCGTTAAGACAGGGGAAGCCTACGAGCAGTACTTC. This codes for CSVKTGEAYEQYF.

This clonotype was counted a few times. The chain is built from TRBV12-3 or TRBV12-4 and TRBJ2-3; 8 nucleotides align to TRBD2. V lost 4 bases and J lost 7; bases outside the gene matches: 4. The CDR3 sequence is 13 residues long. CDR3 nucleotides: TGTGCCAGCAGTTCCACTAGCGGCAATACGCAGTATTTT. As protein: CASSSTSGNTQYF.

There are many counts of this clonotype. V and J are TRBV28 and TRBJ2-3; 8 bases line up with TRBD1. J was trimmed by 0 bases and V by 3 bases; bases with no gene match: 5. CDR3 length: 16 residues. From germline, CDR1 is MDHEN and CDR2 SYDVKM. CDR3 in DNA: TGTGCCAGCAGTTTTCGACAGGGGTTTAGCACAGATACGCAGTATTTT. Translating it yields CASSFRQGFSTDTQYF. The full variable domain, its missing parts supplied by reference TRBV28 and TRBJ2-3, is DVKVTQSSRYLVKRTGEKVFLECVQDMDHENMFWYRQDPGLGLRLIYFSYDVKMKEKGDIPEGYSVSREKKERFSLILESASTNQTSMYLCASSFRQGFSTDTQYFGPGTRLTVL.

The CDR3 sequence is CASSSPEGFKAFF. Written as DNA, the CDR3 is TGTGCCAGCAGCTCCCCCGAGGGGTTCAAAGCTTTCTTT. J is TRBJ1-1 and V is TRBV7-9; D possibly corresponds to TRBD1 (5 bases). The V gene's germline CDR1 is SEHNR and CDR2 FQNEAQ (reference sequence). V was shortened by 4 bases and J by 9 bases, with 15 bases between the two germline ends. The CDR3 contains 13 residues.

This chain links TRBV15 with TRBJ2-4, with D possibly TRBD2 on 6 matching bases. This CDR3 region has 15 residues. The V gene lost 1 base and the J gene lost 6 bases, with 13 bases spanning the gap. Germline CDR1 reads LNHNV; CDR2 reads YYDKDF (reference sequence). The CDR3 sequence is CATSRGGDSRNIQYF. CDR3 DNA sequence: TGTGCCACCAGCAGAGGAGGGGACTCGAGAAACATTCAGTACTTC.

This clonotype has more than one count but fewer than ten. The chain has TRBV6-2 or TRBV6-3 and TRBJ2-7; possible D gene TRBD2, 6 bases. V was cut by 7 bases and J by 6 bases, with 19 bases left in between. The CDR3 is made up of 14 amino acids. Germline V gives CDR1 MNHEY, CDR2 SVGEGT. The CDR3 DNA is TGTGCCAGCAAGACTAGTAGTCTTCGTAGCGAGCAGTACTTC. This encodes CASKTSSLRSEQYF.

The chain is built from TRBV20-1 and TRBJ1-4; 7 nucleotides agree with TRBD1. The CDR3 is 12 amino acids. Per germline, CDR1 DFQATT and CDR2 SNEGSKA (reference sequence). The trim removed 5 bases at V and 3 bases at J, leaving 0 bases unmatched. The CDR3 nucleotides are TGCAGTGCTCAGGGGGCTAATGAAAAACTGTTTTTT. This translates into CSAQGANEKLFF.

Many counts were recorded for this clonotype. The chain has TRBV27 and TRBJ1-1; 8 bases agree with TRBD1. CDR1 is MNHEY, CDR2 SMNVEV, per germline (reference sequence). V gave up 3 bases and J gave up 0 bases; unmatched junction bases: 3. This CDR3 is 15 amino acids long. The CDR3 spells CASSFRGLLNTEAFF. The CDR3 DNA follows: TGTGCCAGCAGTTTCAGGGGGCTCTTGAACACTGAAGCTTTCTTT.

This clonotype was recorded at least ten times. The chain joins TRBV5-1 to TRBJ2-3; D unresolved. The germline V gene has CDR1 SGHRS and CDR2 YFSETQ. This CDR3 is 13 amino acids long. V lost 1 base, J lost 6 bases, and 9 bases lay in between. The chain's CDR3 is CASSLSQSDTQYF. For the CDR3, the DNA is TGCGCCAGCAGCTTGTCGCAATCGGATACGCAGTATTTT.